These 24 T cell receptor beta chains were sequenced from one sample in a study of blood T cell repertoires in COVID-19. The data were produced by immunoSEQ multiplex PCR, yet TCRdb's version contains in-frame clones alone and is incomplete. Seen here are almost 300,000 clones, 70% to 90% observed once, and the top ten hold 1% to 1.5%. Sample: peripheral blood. The receptor source for this set is a man aged 65 to 85 with acute or convalescent COVID-19.

The V call is TRBV27, the J call TRBJ2-3; D perhaps matches TRBD2 (6 bases). There are 14 residues in the CDR3. V lost 5 bases to trimming and J lost 3 bases, with 12 bases between them. The germline CDR1 and CDR2 sequences are MNHEY and SMNVEV (reference sequence). In DNA form, the CDR3 reads TGTGCCAGCAGTCCGAGGACTATTACAGATACGCAGTATTTT. Its protein product is CASSPRTITDTQYF.

This clone was counted between two and nine times. J is TRBJ2-7 and V is TRBV18, with 8 bases aligning to TRBD1. The junction had 5 bases not matched to a gene; V was cut back by 5 bases and J by 2 bases. Germline CDR1 and CDR2: KGHSH and LQKENI. This CDR3 comprises 14 residues. The CDR3: CASSRTGIAYEQYF. For the CDR3, the DNA is TGTGCCAGCTCAAGGACAGGGATAGCCTACGAGCAGTACTTC.

In this sample, this clone turned up once. The V call is TRBV7-3, the J call TRBJ2-1; 7 bases fit TRBD2. The CDR3 is made up of 18 amino acids. Germline V CDR1 and CDR2: SGHTA, FQGTGA. The J segment lost 0 bases and the V segment lost 5 bases, leaving 13 bases of the junction unmatched. The CDR3 loop is CASSKTPPGGNSYNEQFF. CDR3 sequence (DNA): TGTGCCAGCAGCAAGACCCCCCCCGGGGGGAACTCCTACAATGAGCAGTTCTTC.

The J gene is TRBJ2-5, the V gene TRBV7-2, with D tentatively TRBD2 (5 bases). V was trimmed by 1 base and J by 2 bases, leaving 8 bases between them. The CDR3 runs to 14 residues. CDR1 and CDR2 (germline): SGHTA, FQGNSA. The CDR3 bases are TGTGCCAGCAGCTTAGGTGGGGAGCAAGAGACCCAGTACTTC. It translates to CASSLGGEQETQYF.

With regard to this clone: Other DNA sequences of this sample code for an identical CDR3. This chain uses TRBV29-1 with TRBJ2-3; 15 bases align to TRBD2. The CDR3 totals 15 residues. The V and J ends lost 6 bases and 3 bases, in that order; junction bases with no gene match: 4. CDR1 is SQVTM and CDR2 is ANQGSEA in the germline V gene. CDR3 nucleotide sequence: TGCAGCGTCGATGGGACTAGCGGGGGGACAGATACGCAGTATTTT. Residues: CSVDGTSGGTDTQYF.

This clone came up a few times. The chain has TRBV4-3 and TRBJ2-7, with TRBD1 matching over 9 bases. The CDR3 extends over 15 amino acids. With V trimmed by 4 bases and J by 4 bases, 8 bases remained unmatched. Germline V gives CDR1 LGHNA, CDR2 YSLEER. As DNA, the CDR3 is TGCGCCAGCAGCCGGGACAGGGAAACGATTTACGAGCAGTACTTC. It codes for CASSRDRETIYEQYF.

The genes are TRBV5-1 and TRBJ2-3; D unresolved. In germline, CDR1 is SGHRS, CDR2 YFSETQ. The length of the CDR3 is 14 residues. V lost 1 base and J lost 2, with 8 bases in between. The CDR3 DNA sequence: TGCGCCAGCAGCTTGTGGTCGGTCACAGATACGCAGTATTTT. This gives the protein CASSLWSVTDTQYF.

The chain has TRBV6-5 and TRBJ1-5, with D possibly TRBD1 on 6 matching bases. Germline V gives CDR1 MNHEY, CDR2 SVGAGI. The CDR3 contains 15 residues. V lost 8 bases and J 0 bases, leaving 14 bases between the germline ends. Written as DNA, the CDR3 is TGTGCCAGCGGCTTATCAGGGGATAGCAATCAGCCCCAGCATTTT. The encoded protein is CASGLSGDSNQPQHF.

This clone was recorded once. The chain carries TRBV7-2 and TRBJ2-7; 7 nucleotides agree with TRBD2. V was clipped by 4 bases and J by 0 bases; unmatched bases: 6. Germline V gene sequence: CDR1 SGHTA, CDR2 FQGNSA. The CDR3 consists of 15 residues. CDR3 DNA sequence: TGTGCCAGCAGCTCACGGGAGGTCCTCTCCTACGAGCAGTACTTC. This codes for CASSSREVLSYEQYF.

The V and J genes are TRBV6-5 and TRBJ2-2; 7 bases are shared with TRBD1. V lost 6 bases to trimming and J lost 0 bases; unmatched junction nucleotides: 4. This CDR3 is 15 amino acids long. Per germline, CDR1 MNHEY and CDR2 SVGAGI. Written as DNA, the CDR3 is TGTGCCAGCAGCCCCGGGACAGCGAACACCGGGGAGCTGTTTTTT. It specifies CASSPGTANTGELFF.

J is TRBJ2-2 and V is TRBV9, with D possibly matching TRBD2 (5 bases). There are 15 residues in the CDR3. Germline V gene sequence: CDR1 SGDLS, CDR2 YYNGEE. The V and J ends lost 0 bases and 4 bases respectively, with 10 bases between them. CDR3 nucleotides: TGTGCCAGCAGCGTAGGAGGGAGTCGCACCGGGGAGCTGTTTTTT. Translation gives CASSVGGSRTGELFF.

The chain joins TRBV9 to TRBJ2-3, with 16 bases lining up with TRBD2. Germline CDR1 and CDR2: SGDLS and YYNGEE. This CDR3 spans 18 amino acids. Trimming took 2 bases from V and 1 from J; bases not matched to a gene: 4. The CDR3 sequence: CASSVGTSGRAGTDTQYF. The CDR3 nucleotides are TGTGCCAGCAGCGTGGGGACTAGCGGGAGGGCGGGCACAGATACGCAGTATTTT.

The CDR3: CASSPSGVTTDTQYF. CDR3 DNA sequence: TGTGCCAGTAGCCCGAGCGGGGTGACCACAGATACGCAGTATTTT. The chain couples TRBV19 to TRBJ2-3; 7 bases agree with TRBD2. The V gene end was trimmed by 6 bases and the J gene end by 2 bases; junction bases not matched to a gene: 8. This CDR3 is 15 amino acids long. CDR1 is LNHDA and CDR2 is SQIVND in the germline V gene (reference sequence).

This clone was picked up a small number of times. V and J are TRBV29-1 and TRBJ1-3; D is unclear. Trimming pared 7 bases from V and 4 bases from J, leaving 14 bases between. The CDR3 runs 13 residues. The germline gives CDR1 SQVTM, CDR2 ANQGSEA. The CDR3, as DNA: TGCAGCGCCGCTATAGAGTCAGGAAACACCATATATTTT. It specifies CSAAIESGNTIYF.

This chain links TRBV11-2 with TRBJ2-7, with D possibly matching TRBD2 (7 bases). The V gene's germline CDR1 is SGHAT and CDR2 FQNNGV. The CDR3 loop spans 12 amino acids. V was pared by 11 bases and J by 4 bases, with 15 bases between. The CDR3 DNA sequence: TGTGCCGGGGGGGCGGTGGAGTACGAGCAGTACTTC. It yields the protein CAGGAVEYEQYF.

This chain joins TRBV10-3 and TRBJ2-7, with 9 bases aligning to TRBD2. CDR3 length equals 13 residues. The ends lost 7 bases at V and 7 bases at J; junction bases unmatched: 8. CDR1 and CDR2 from the germline V gene are ENHRY and SYGVKD. The CDR3 sequence: CAITEVLAGEQYF. DNA of the CDR3: TGTGCCATCACGGAGGTACTAGCGGGTGAGCAGTACTTC.

The chain uses TRBV27 and TRBJ2-7; 9 bases are shared with TRBD1. Germline CDR1 and CDR2: MNHEY and SMNVEV (reference sequence). V lost 6 bases to trimming and J lost 1 base; unmatched junction nucleotides: 4. The CDR3 runs to 14 residues. The CDR3 coding sequence is TGTGCCAGCAGCCTACAGGGGGCGTCCTACGAGCAGTACTTC. Translation gives CASSLQGASYEQYF.

This chain uses TRBV7-2 with TRBJ2-5; D may be TRBD2 (5 bases). The CDR3 is 15 residues long. Trimming stripped 2 bases from V and 5 bases from J, with 15 bases between. Germline CDR1 and CDR2: SGHTA and FQGNSA. CDR3 DNA: TGTGCCAGCAGCTTACTAGCCTCGACGGGGGAGACCCAGTACTTC. As protein: CASSLLASTGETQYF.

The rearrangement joins TRBV3-1 (or the pseudogene TRBV3-2) to TRBJ2-2; possibly TRBD2 for D (5 bases). Germline loops: CDR1 LGHDT, CDR2 YNNKEL (reference sequence). The V end lost 4 bases, the J end lost 0 bases, and 15 bases lay between the germline ends. The CDR3 loop spans 17 amino acids. DNA for the CDR3: TGTGCCAGCAGCCCGGCTTACGGCGGGCCGAACACCGGGGAGCTGTTTTTT. Translating gives CASSPAYGGPNTGELFF.

This chain joins TRBV6-5 and TRBJ1-6; D is undetermined. The ends were cut back, 4 bases at V and 8 bases at J, with 12 bases in the middle. The CDR3 totals 14 residues. Germline V gives CDR1 MNHEY, CDR2 SVGAGI. CDR3 nucleotides: TGTGCCAGCAGTTCTTCCGGGAGGGATTCACCCCTCCACTTT. Residues: CASSSSGRDSPLHF.

The genes are TRBV12-2 and TRBJ1-3; TRBD1, the D gene given by the table, was not confirmed from the DNA. TRBV12-2 is given as a pseudogene. The CDR3 has 15 residues. The CDR3 DNA reads as TGTGCAAGTCGCTTACACACAGGTCCTGGAAACACCATATATTTT. This gives the protein CASRLHTGPGNTIYF.

The chain has TRBV10-3 and TRBJ2-5, with 12 bases matching TRBD2. With 2 bases clipped from V and 2 bases from J, the junction kept 9 bases outside the gene matches. CDR1 and CDR2 (germline): ENHRY, SYGVKD. CDR3 length: 18 residues. In DNA, the CDR3 is TGTGCCATCAGTGAGGGAGGGCGACTAGCGGGGGAACAAGAGACCCAGTACTTC. Translation gives CAISEGGRLAGEQETQYF.

The chain recombines TRBV28 with TRBJ1-1; weak D call: TRBD1 (6 bases). The CDR3 length is 14 residues. Deletions cut 2 bases from V and 2 bases from J, with 9 bases between. The germline gives CDR1 MDHEN, CDR2 SYDVKM. Written as DNA, the CDR3 is TGTGCCAGCAGTTTAGGGGGCCCTAACACTGAAGCTTTCTTT. As protein: CASSLGGPNTEAFF. Variable domain in full (rest from reference TRBV28 and TRBJ1-1): DVKVTQSSRYLVKRTGEKVFLECVQDMDHENMFWYRQDPGLGLRLIYFSYDVKMKEKGDIPEGYSVSREKKERFSLILESASTNQTSMYLCASSLGGPNTEAFFGQGTRLTVV.

The rearrangement uses TRBV5-1 and TRBJ2-5; 11 positions match TRBD1. The CDR3 runs 19 residues. CDR1 is SGHRS and CDR2 is YFSETQ in the germline V gene. V was clipped by 4 bases and J by 1 base; unmatched bases: 15. This chain's CDR3 is CASSARGSGTGGPQETQYF. The CDR3 region has the DNA TGCGCCAGCAGCGCGAGGGGTTCCGGGACAGGGGGGCCCCAAGAGACCCAGTACTTC.